This TCR beta chain was captured in a study of OX40 agonist ivuxolimab in advanced cancers. Across the study: Intravenous ivuxolimab was administered to patients every 2 weeks at 0.01 to 10 mg/kg. Dose-escalation patients suffered from hepatocellular carcinoma, melanoma, renal cell or head and neck cancer.

The germline V gene encodes CDR1 LGHNA and CDR2 YNFKEQ. The V end lost 0 bases, the J end lost 6 bases, and 6 bases lay between the germline ends. The CDR3 covers 12 residues. Findings and caveats of the study: Among T cells, CD8+ cells averaged more expanded clones than CD4+ cells.

As regards this clone: The antigen is not known.

The method was immunoSEQ multiplex PCR; TCRdb's version includes in-frame clones alone and lacks a portion of them. Here the sample spans 40,000 to 45,000 clones, 88% being singletons. The sequence derives from an adult with an advanced solid tumor such as melanoma, head and neck, liver or kidney cancer. The V and J genes are TRBV4-2 and TRBJ2-7; no definite D call. This sample comprised CD4+ or CD8+ T cells sorted from blood, obtained in a trial of the OX40 agonist ivuxolimab. DNA for the CDR3: TGTGCCAGCAGCCAAGATCTCGCCGAGCAGTACTTC. It specifies CASSQDLAEQYF.